These 20 T cell receptor beta chains originate from one sample sequenced in a study of shared clonotypes between healthy human individuals (dated by TCRdb to about 2020). Library prep was done by the immunoSEQ multiplex PCR assay. TCRdb limited this immuneACCESS table to in-frame rearrangements with V and J called. A share of clones is missing; checked studies link under half to unresolved V genes, and the rest is unexplained. The sample records millions of clones, around 94% of which are singletons. The ten biggest clones cover roughly 0.13% of the sample. Source material: naive CD4+ T cells sorted from blood. The sample's cell subset or site, from its label and the paper: CD45RA+ positively selected. The receptors shown here come from a young man in good health.

The V gene is TRBV7-9, the J gene TRBJ2-1, with TRBD1 as a possible D gene (6 bases). The length of the CDR3 is 17 residues. The V gene lost 5 bases and the J gene lost 13 bases, with 30 bases spanning the gap. CDR1 is SEHNR, CDR2 FQNEAQ, per germline (reference sequence). CDR3: CASSLRVSGHGVGTQFF. The CDR3 region has the DNA TGTGCCAGCAGCCTGCGGGTATCGGGACACGGAGTCGGTACCCAGTTCTTC. Supplemented by reference TRBV7-9 and TRBJ2-1, the full variable domain reads DTGVSQNPRHKITKRGQNVTFRCDPISEHNRLYWYRQTLGQGPEFLTYFQNEAQLEKSRLLSDRFSAERPKGSFSTLEIQRTEQGDSAMYLCASSLRVSGHGVGTQFFGPGTRLTVL.

This sequence joins TRBV18 and TRBJ2-7, with 12 bases that match TRBD2. With 6 bases clipped from V and 2 bases from J, the junction kept 5 bases outside the gene matches. The CDR3 length is 15 residues. Germline loops: CDR1 KGHSH, CDR2 LQKENI. In DNA, the CDR3 is TGTGCCAGCTCCCCTCGGACTAGCGGGGCCTACGAGCAGTACTTC. This gives the protein CASSPRTSGAYEQYF.

The V and J genes are TRBV30 and TRBJ2-7, with TRBD2 matching 12 bases. The CDR3 loop spans 17 amino acids. Germline trimming cut 3 bases from V and 6 bases from J; bases unmatched to any gene: 15. Germline CDR1 GTSNPN, CDR2 SVGIG (reference sequence). CDR3 nucleotide sequence: TGTGCCTGGAGCCTGATCATGACTAGCGGGAGACCAGGCGAGCAGTACTTC. Amino acid sequence: CAWSLIMTSGRPGEQYF.

Note on this clone: Other DNA variants within this sample encode the same CDR3. V gene TRBV18 combines with J gene TRBJ2-3; 12 bases line up with TRBD2. The CDR3 is 15 amino acids. V trimming: 2 bases; J trimming: 3 bases; junction bases outside the gene matches: 0. CDR1 KGHSH and CDR2 LQKENI come from the germline V gene. CDR3 in amino acids: CASSPGLAGTDTQYF. The CDR3, as DNA: TGTGCCAGCTCACCAGGACTAGCGGGGACAGATACGCAGTATTTT.

CDR3 bases: TGTGCCAGCAGCTTAGCCAGGGGGGACTATGGCTACACCTTC. It translates to CASSLARGDYGYTF. V gene TRBV7-2 combines with J gene TRBJ1-2; 7 positions match TRBD1. Germline assignment: CDR1 SGHTA and CDR2 FQGNSA. Losses at the gene ends were 0 bases for V and 3 bases for J; bases not matched to a gene: 1. The CDR3 loop spans 14 amino acids.

The CDR3 coding sequence is TGCGCCAGCAGCTTATCACGGCCGAACACTGAAGCTTTCTTT. Protein sequence: CASSLSRPNTEAFF. The chain employs TRBV5-1 and TRBJ1-1; D is ambiguous. Germline V CDR1 and CDR2: SGHRS, YFSETQ. Deletions cut 2 bases from V and 1 base from J, with 9 bases between. This CDR3 spans 14 amino acids.

This chain connects TRBV18 to TRBJ1-1; no clear D. The CDR3 consists of 14 residues. V lost 0 bases and J lost 1, with 6 bases in between. Germline assignment: CDR1 KGHSH and CDR2 LQKENI. The DNA for the CDR3 is TGTGCCAGCTCACCACCCTTTCCGAACACTGAAGCTTTCTTT. Amino acids: CASSPPFPNTEAFF.

A word on this clone: Other DNA sequences within the sample encode an identical CDR3. The chain couples TRBV5-1 to TRBJ2-4, with D maybe TRBD1 (6 bases). This CDR3 has 15 amino acids. CDR1 SGHRS and CDR2 YFSETQ come from the germline V gene. Trimming left V 0 bases short and J 0 bases short, with 7 bases between. CDR3 sequence reads: CASSLGTVAKNIQYF. DNA of the CDR3: TGCGCCAGCAGCTTGGGGACAGTAGCCAAAAACATTCAGTACTTC.

On this clone itself: Additional DNA sequences in this sample encode the identical CDR3. The chain has TRBV30 and TRBJ1-2; tentative D call: TRBD1 (6 bases). The CDR3 loop spans 12 amino acids. The germline gives CDR1 GTSNPN, CDR2 SVGIG (reference sequence). The V gene lost 5 bases and the J gene lost 2 bases, with 9 bases spanning the gap. CDR3 protein: CAWATGNYGYTF. The CDR3 DNA reads TGTGCCTGGGCCACAGGGAACTATGGCTACACCTTC.

Worth noting for this clone: Other DNA sequences in this specimen translate into the identical CDR3. The chain uses TRBV30 and TRBJ1-2; D gene unclear. Germline lookup yields CDR1 GTSNPN and CDR2 SVGIG (reference sequence). CDR3 length: 12 residues. Trimming took 2 bases from V and 2 from J, leaving 6 bases between them. CDR3 protein: CAWSKENYGYTF. The CDR3 DNA follows: TGTGCCTGGAGTAAGGAAAACTATGGCTACACCTTC.

The gene calls are TRBV2 and TRBJ2-3; D unresolved. The CDR3 covers 14 residues. From germline, CDR1 is SNHLY and CDR2 FYNNEI. V was clipped by 7 bases and J by 2 bases, with 13 bases between them. CDR3 in amino acids: CASTKSSVTDTQYF. In DNA form, the CDR3 reads TGTGCCAGCACTAAGTCCAGCGTCACAGATACGCAGTATTTT. Complete variable domain (other parts from reference TRBV2 and TRBJ2-3): EPEVTQTPSHQVTQMGQEVILRCVPISNHLYFYWYRQILGQKVEFLVSFYNNEISEKSEIFDDQFSVERPDGSNFTLKIRSTKLEDSAMYFCASTKSSVTDTQYFGPGTRLTVL.

The chain couples TRBV7-2 to TRBJ1-1, with D unresolved. This CDR3 is 16 amino acids long. Trimming cost V 9 bases and J 1 base, with 21 bases left between them. CDR1 SGHTA and CDR2 FQGNSA come from the germline V gene. CDR3 sequence reads: CARRTPGEGSNTEAFF. The CDR3 nucleotides read TGTGCCAGGCGAACCCCGGGAGAGGGCTCGAACACTGAAGCTTTCTTT.

The rearrangement links TRBV5-4 to TRBJ2-3, with TRBD2 matching over 7 bases. The J segment lost 2 bases and the V segment lost 5 bases, leaving 11 bases of the junction unmatched. This CDR3 is 16 amino acids long. The germline V gene has CDR1 SGHNT and CDR2 YYREEE (reference sequence). Here the CDR3 reads CASSIAPGLPTDTQYF. The CDR3 region has the DNA TGTGCCAGCAGTATTGCCCCGGGACTACCCACAGATACGCAGTATTTT.

J is TRBJ1-1 and V is TRBV7-9, with TRBD1 matching over 7 bases. V shed 8 bases, J shed 5 bases, and the junction held 14 bases outside the gene matches. The CDR3 has 15 amino acids. Looked up from germline, CDR1 is SEHNR and CDR2 is FQNEAQ (reference sequence). Here the CDR3 DNA reads TGTGCCAGCGGATCGGGACAGCTAGGGGGTACTGAAGCTTTCTTT. It codes for CASGSGQLGGTEAFF.

This clone was recorded only once. Distinct nucleotide sequences in the sample also encode this CDR3. The chain carries TRBV11-3 and TRBJ2-2; 8 nucleotides align to TRBD1. The CDR3 is 14 residues long. The germline gives CDR1 SGHNT, CDR2 YENEEA. After removal of 5 bases from V and 7 bases from J, the junction contained 6 bases not matched to a gene. Here the CDR3 reads CASSPQGAGGELFF. The CDR3 DNA sequence: TGTGCCAGCAGCCCGCAGGGGGCTGGCGGGGAGCTGTTTTTT.

V usage is TRBV2 and J usage is TRBJ1-2; D is possibly TRBD1 (5 bases). Between the trimmed V and J ends, which lost 7 bases and 1 base, there was a span of 13 bases. Germline CDR1 and CDR2: SNHLY and FYNNEI. The CDR3 covers 14 residues. CDR3: CASTSQGSNYGYTF. In nucleotides, the CDR3 is TGTGCCAGCACCTCCCAGGGAAGTAACTATGGCTACACCTTC.

The gene calls are TRBV6-4 and TRBJ2-7; TRBD2 aligns across 7 bases. The CDR3 is 15 amino acids. V was pared by 10 bases and J by 0 bases, with 12 bases of the junction left unmatched. Germline lookup yields CDR1 MRHNA and CDR2 SNTAGT. CDR3: CANGGGRKSSYEQYF. The CDR3 coding sequence is TGTGCCAACGGGGGAGGGCGAAAATCCTCCTACGAGCAGTACTTC.

The V call is TRBV7-6, the J call TRBJ2-3; 8 bases agree with TRBD1. J lost 5 bases, V lost 1 base, and 5 bases had no gene match. In germline, CDR1 is SGHVS, CDR2 FNYEAQ. The CDR3 is made up of 15 amino acids. The CDR3 DNA reads TGTGCCAGCAGCTTAGGAGGACAGGGTGGAGATACGCAGTATTTT. This sequence encodes CASSLGGQGGDTQYF.

The chain combines TRBV9 with TRBJ2-1, with unresolved D. Germline V lookup: CDR1 SGDLS, CDR2 YYNGEE. V lost 0 bases, J lost 10 bases, and 20 bases lay in between. The CDR3 length is 16 residues. CDR3 amino acids: CASSVASGNVIGEQFF. The CDR3 bases are TGTGCCAGCAGCGTAGCTTCCGGTAACGTAATAGGGGAGCAGTTCTTC. The complete variable domain, with remaining parts taken from reference TRBV9 and TRBJ2-1, reads DSGVTQTPKHLITATGQRVTLRCSPRSGDLSVYWYQQSLDQGLQFLIQYYNGEERAKGNILERFSAQQFPDLHSELNLSSLELGDSALYFCASSVASGNVIGEQFFGPGTRLTVL.

The chain employs TRBV28 and TRBJ2-7, with no clear D. Germline V gene sequence: CDR1 MDHEN, CDR2 SYDVKM. V gave up 6 bases and J gave up 2 bases, with 14 bases separating them. The CDR3 has 14 residues. The CDR3 spells CASRSQAITYEQYF. The DNA of the CDR3 is TGTGCCAGCAGATCCCAAGCCATCACCTACGAGCAGTACTTC.